Listed here are 12 T cell receptor beta chains from one sample, sequenced in a study of cytomegalovirus exposure and HLA in healthy donors. 13 Jbeta primers and 60 Vbeta primers were used for the PCR. Repertoires were generated with immunoSEQ multiplex PCR, while TCRdb's copy carries only in-frame clones and drops some. Seen here are more than 20,000 clones, about 70% observed once, and the top ten hold about 4.2%. Sequences were obtained from PBMCs. The receptors come from a woman aged 50 to 60 in good health and CMV-seronegative.

The chain employs TRBV25-1 and TRBJ2-1, with TRBD2 matching over 12 bases. The CDR3 is made up of 15 amino acids. V shed 4 bases and J 7 bases; nucleotides not matched to a gene: 5. CDR1 and CDR2 from the germline V gene are MGHDK and SYGVNS. The CDR3 DNA reads TGTGCCAGCAGTGGGACTAGCGGGGAGAGAAATGAGCAGTTCTTC. It translates to CASSGTSGERNEQFF. The whole variable domain, remainder taken from reference TRBV25-1 and TRBJ2-1, is EADIYQTPRYLVIGTGKKITLECSQTMGHDKMYWYQQDPGMELHLIHYSYGVNSTEKGDLSSESTVSRIRTEHFPLTLESARPSHTSQYLCASSGTSGERNEQFFGPGTRLTVL.

The chain has TRBV29-1 and TRBJ2-1; D may be TRBD2 (5 bases). Germline V lookup: CDR1 SQVTM, CDR2 ANQGSEA. The CDR3 is made up of 15 amino acids. Trimming stripped 0 bases from V and 6 bases from J, with 15 bases between. The CDR3 loop reads CSVEDGTLVGNEQFF. In nucleotides, the CDR3 is TGCAGCGTTGAAGACGGCACACTAGTCGGCAATGAGCAGTTCTTC.

The chain couples TRBV10-3 to TRBJ1-3, with no clear D. The ends were cut back, 6 bases at V and 0 bases at J, with 12 bases in the middle. CDR1 is ENHRY and CDR2 is SYGVKD in the germline V gene. The CDR3 has 15 residues. The CDR3 reads CAIRRISPSGNTIYF. In DNA form, the CDR3 reads TGTGCCATCAGGAGAATAAGCCCCTCTGGAAACACCATATATTTT.

The chain employs TRBV19 and TRBJ1-1; TRBD1 aligns across 8 bases. V shed 3 bases, J shed 3 bases, and the junction held 0 bases outside the gene matches. The CDR3 runs 13 residues. Germline V gene lookup returns CDR1 LNHDA and CDR2 SQIVND (reference sequence). CDR3 bases: TGTGCCAGTAGTATGACAGGGGACACTGAAGCTTTCTTT. Protein: CASSMTGDTEAFF.

V is TRBV14 and J is TRBJ2-7, with a tentative D call TRBD2 (6 bases). V dropped 5 bases and J dropped 3 bases, with 14 bases sitting between them. Germline CDR1 is SGHDN and CDR2 is FVKESK. The CDR3 runs to 14 residues. The CDR3 region is CASSMGLQLYEQYF. The DNA for the CDR3 is TGTGCCAGCAGCATGGGACTTCAACTCTACGAGCAGTACTTC. Full variable domain (rest looked up from reference TRBV14 and TRBJ2-7): EAGVTQFPSHSVIEKGQTVTLRCDPISGHDNLYWYRRVMGKEIKFLLHFVKESKQDESGMPNNRFLAERTGGTYSTLKVQPAELEDSGVYFCASSMGLQLYEQYFGPGTRLTVT.

This chain uses TRBV6-5 with TRBJ2-7; TRBD1 might be the D (6 bases). Trimming cost V 4 bases and J 3 bases, with 13 bases left between them. The CDR3 extends over 14 amino acids. CDR1 and CDR2 (germline): MNHEY, SVGAGI. CDR3 sequence: CASSLGAAIYEQYF. In DNA form, the CDR3 reads TGTGCCAGCAGTTTGGGGGCGGCCATCTACGAGCAGTACTTC.

V and J are TRBV5-1 and TRBJ1-1; D may be TRBD1 (6 bases). V gave up 4 bases and J gave up 5 bases, with 12 bases separating them. There are 13 residues in the CDR3. Germline V gives CDR1 SGHRS, CDR2 YFSETQ. The CDR3 loop reads CASSGQGTTEAFF. CDR3 nucleotides: TGCGCCAGCAGCGGTCAGGGGACAACTGAAGCTTTCTTT.

The chain joins TRBV6-5 to TRBJ2-3; D is unclear. The germline CDR1 and CDR2 sequences are MNHEY and SVGAGI. Trimming left V 6 bases short and J 1 base short, with 11 bases between. This CDR3 contains 14 residues. The CDR3 loop is CASSPGSGTDTQYF. CDR3 in DNA: TGTGCCAGCAGCCCCGGGTCCGGCACAGATACGCAGTATTTT.

The chain links TRBV18 to TRBJ2-7, with 10 positions matching TRBD1. This CDR3 comprises 13 residues. J lost 6 bases, V lost 2 bases, and 1 base had no gene match. CDR1 is KGHSH, CDR2 LQKENI, per germline. In nucleotides, the CDR3 is TGTGCCAGCTCACCAGGGACAGGGGTCGAGCAGTACTTC. Translating it yields CASSPGTGVEQYF.

The chain has TRBV4-2 and TRBJ2-7, with TRBD2 identical over 7 bases. The length of the CDR3 is 15 residues. V trimming: 1 base; J trimming: 1 base; junction bases outside the gene matches: 4. Germline-derived CDR1 and CDR2 are LGHNA and YNFKEQ. The CDR3 loop is CASSQVAAGSYEQYF. CDR3 in DNA: TGTGCCAGCAGCCAAGTCGCAGCGGGATCCTACGAGCAGTACTTC.

The gene calls are TRBV7-8 and TRBJ2-3, with 7 bases lining up with TRBD1. This CDR3 has 15 residues. Germline V CDR1 and CDR2: SGHVS, FQNEAQ. Unmatched junction bases numbered 5, after V lost 3 bases and J lost 2 bases. The CDR3 here is CASSLTGSFTDTQYF. Written as DNA, the CDR3 is TGTGCCAGCAGCTTGACAGGGTCCTTCACAGATACGCAGTATTTT.

This clone is medium-sized. Mismatch with germline at one junction end may stem from a read error. This chain uses TRBV5-4 with TRBJ1-1; a weak D match, TRBD1 (6 bases). Germline CDR1 reads SGHNT; CDR2 reads YYREEE (reference sequence). The CDR3 totals 13 residues. CDR3 in DNA: TGTGCCAGCAGGTTGGACAGGAACACTGAAGCTTTCTTT. This encodes CASRLDRNTEAFF.